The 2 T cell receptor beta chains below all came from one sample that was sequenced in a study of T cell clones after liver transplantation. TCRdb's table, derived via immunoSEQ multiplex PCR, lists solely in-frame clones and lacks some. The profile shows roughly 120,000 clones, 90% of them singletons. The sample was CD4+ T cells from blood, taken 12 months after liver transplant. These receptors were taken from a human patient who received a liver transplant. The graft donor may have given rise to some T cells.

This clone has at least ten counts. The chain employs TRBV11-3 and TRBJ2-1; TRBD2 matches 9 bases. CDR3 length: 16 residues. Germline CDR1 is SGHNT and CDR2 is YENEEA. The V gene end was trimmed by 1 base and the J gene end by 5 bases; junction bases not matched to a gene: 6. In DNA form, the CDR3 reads TGTGCCAGCAGCTTAGCAGGACTAGCGCGGGACAATGAGCAGTTCTTC. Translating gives CASSLAGLARDNEQFF.

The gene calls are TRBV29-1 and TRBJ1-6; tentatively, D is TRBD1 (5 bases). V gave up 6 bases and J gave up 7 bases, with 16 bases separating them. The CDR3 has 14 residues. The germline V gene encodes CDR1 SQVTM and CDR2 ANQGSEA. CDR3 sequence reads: CSVGEGTRNSPLHF. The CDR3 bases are TGCAGCGTAGGCGAGGGGACTCGGAATTCACCCCTCCACTTT.